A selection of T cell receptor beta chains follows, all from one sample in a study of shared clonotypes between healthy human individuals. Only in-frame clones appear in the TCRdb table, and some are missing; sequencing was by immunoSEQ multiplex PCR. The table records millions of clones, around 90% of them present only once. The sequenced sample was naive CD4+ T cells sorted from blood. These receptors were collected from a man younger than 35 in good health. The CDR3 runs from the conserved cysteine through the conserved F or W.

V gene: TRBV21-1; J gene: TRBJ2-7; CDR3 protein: CASSNRFKKGPHRYEQYF
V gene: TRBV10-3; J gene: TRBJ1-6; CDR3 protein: CAISVGQGGDSPLHF
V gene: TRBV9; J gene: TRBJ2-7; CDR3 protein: CASSVGLAGVDDEQYF
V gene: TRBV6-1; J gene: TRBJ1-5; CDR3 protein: CASSNQPQHF
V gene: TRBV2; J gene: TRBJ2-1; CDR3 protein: CASRYSLAEQFF
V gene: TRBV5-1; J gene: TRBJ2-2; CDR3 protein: CASSLEGQGGTGELFF
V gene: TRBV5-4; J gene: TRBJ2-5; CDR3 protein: CASSSLAGAQETQYF
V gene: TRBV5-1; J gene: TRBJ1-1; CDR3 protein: CASSPGRGVTEAFF
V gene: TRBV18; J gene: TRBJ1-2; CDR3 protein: CASSPPRERDGYTF
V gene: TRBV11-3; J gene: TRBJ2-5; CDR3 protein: CASSLQGAGDETQYF
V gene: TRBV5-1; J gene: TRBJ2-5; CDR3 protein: CASSWGQGRKETQYF
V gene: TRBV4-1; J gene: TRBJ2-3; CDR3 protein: CASSRSPGWGPDTQYF
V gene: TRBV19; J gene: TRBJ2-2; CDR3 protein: CASRRLAGGPGGELFF
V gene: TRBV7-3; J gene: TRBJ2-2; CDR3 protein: CASSPAGDLTGELFF
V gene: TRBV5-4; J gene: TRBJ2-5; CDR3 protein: CASSKTGGVETQYF
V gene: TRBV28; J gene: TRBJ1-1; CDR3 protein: CASSWGWQTMNTEAFF